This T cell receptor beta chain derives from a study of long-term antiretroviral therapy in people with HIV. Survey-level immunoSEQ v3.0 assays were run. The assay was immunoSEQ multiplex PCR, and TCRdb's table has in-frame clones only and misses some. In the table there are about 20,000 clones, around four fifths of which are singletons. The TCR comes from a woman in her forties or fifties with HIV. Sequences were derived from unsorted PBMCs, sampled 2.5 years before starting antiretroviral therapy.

The CDR3: CASSENADYGYTF. DNA of the CDR3: TGTGCCAGCAGTGAAAACGCTGACTATGGCTACACCTTC. V and J are TRBV6-1 and TRBJ1-2; D not resolved. CDR1 is MNHNS and CDR2 is SASEGT in the germline V gene. This CDR3 has 13 amino acids. The germline V and J ends were trimmed by 2 bases and 3 bases, with 7 bases remaining between them.